The 12 T cell receptor beta chains in this list originate from one sample, sequenced in a study of vaccination and CD4 T cells after COVID-19. The antigens these receptors bind are not known. Treatment described: roughly 11-day PBMC culture with coronavirus spike peptide pools or control peptides (ViraFEST assay). The Oncomine TCR Beta short-read assay generated sequence data from the DNA of cultured CD4+ T cells. TCRdb processed the PCR reads anew with MiXCR; each CDR3 protein has one entry. The table has 15,000 to 20,000 distinct CDR3 sequences, approximately 71% seen once. Sequences were obtained from CD4+ T cells from blood, cultured in vitro. These receptors came from a human donor who had recovered from COVID-19.

Notes on this clonotype: This sequence may be a read error, since a much larger clone differs from it by one base. The chain carries TRBV12-3 or TRBV12-4 and TRBJ2-7, with D hard to call. Trimming cost V 3 bases and J 1 base, with 10 bases left between them. This CDR3 has 14 residues. CDR3 in amino acids: CASSFQDGSYEQYF. CDR3 coding DNA: TGTGCCAGCAGTTTCCAGGACGGTTCCTACGAGCAGTACTTC.

The V call is TRBV15, the J call TRBJ2-7; D might be TRBD1 (6 bases). Germline V lookup: CDR1 LNHNV, CDR2 YYDKDF (reference sequence). Trimming stripped 0 bases from V and 3 bases from J, with 12 bases between. The CDR3 is made up of 15 amino acids. The CDR3 coding sequence is TGTGCCACCAGCAGAGATCCCCAGGGGATCTACGAGCAGTACTTC. Its translation: CATSRDPQGIYEQYF.

This chain joins TRBV18 and TRBJ1-1, with 8 positions matching TRBD1. The CDR3 contains 15 residues. Germline V CDR1 and CDR2: KGHSH, LQKENI. The ends lost 3 bases at V and 4 bases at J; junction bases unmatched: 7. CDR3 nucleotides: TGTGCCAGCTCACCCACAGGGGGAGAGACCACTGAAGCTTTCTTT. Translation gives CASSPTGGETTEAFF.

This clonotype was seen only a few times. V is TRBV2 and J is TRBJ1-1, with unresolved D. The V gene's germline CDR1 is SNHLY and CDR2 FYNNEI. V was shortened by 6 bases and J by 4 bases, with 9 bases between the two germline ends. This CDR3 spans 12 amino acids. CDR3 in amino acids: CASRGSGTEAFF. DNA of the CDR3: TGTGCCAGCAGGGGATCGGGCACTGAAGCTTTCTTT. Drawing the rest from reference TRBV2 and TRBJ1-1, the complete variable domain is EPEVTQTPSHQVTQMGQEVILRCVPISNHLYFYWYRQILGQKVEFLVSFYNNEISEKSEIFDDQFSVERPDGSNFTLKIRSTKLEDSAMYFCASRGSGTEAFFGQGTRLTVV.

This chain links TRBV24-1 with TRBJ2-1; TRBD1 or TRBD2 may be the D gene (5 bases each). The CDR3 runs to 16 residues. V lost 4 bases and J lost 8, with 20 bases in between. The germline CDR1 and CDR2 sequences are KGHDR and SFDVKD. The CDR3 DNA is TGTGCCACCAGTGACCCGGGACCTACCCGGCCCGATGAGCAGTTCTTC. This codes for CATSDPGPTRPDEQFF.

This sequence joins TRBV15 and TRBJ1-5, with a possible D match to TRBD1 (6 bases). The CDR3 contains 15 residues. V was cut by 1 base and J by 5 bases, with 12 bases left in between. Germline assignment: CDR1 LNHNV and CDR2 YYDKDF (reference sequence). In DNA form, the CDR3 reads TGTGCCACCAGCAGAGCAGGGGCCCTGCATCAGCCCCAGCATTTT. Residues: CATSRAGALHQPQHF.

The chain links TRBV7-2 to TRBJ1-2, with D possibly being TRBD1 (5 bases). The CDR3 contains 18 residues. Trimming took 6 bases from V and 7 from J, leaving 30 bases between them. The germline V gene has CDR1 SGHTA and CDR2 FQGNSA. The DNA for the CDR3 is TGTGCCAGCAGAAATTACTTCGGAGGAGGTTCTGGTGGGGCTGGCTACACCTTC. As protein: CASRNYFGGGSGGAGYTF.

As for this clonotype: At one end, the junction sequence differs from germline, possibly due to a read error. The chain is built from TRBV4-2 and TRBJ1-1; weak D call: TRBD1 (5 bases). This CDR3 comprises 19 residues. Germline CDR1 reads LGHNA; CDR2 reads YNFKEQ. CDR3 coding DNA: TGTGCCAGCGGCCACCAACCGGCGGGGCAGGTGGGTGCGGACACTGAAGCTTTCTTT. Translation: CASGHQPAGQVGADTEAFF.

V gene TRBV30 combines with J gene TRBJ1-5; D not resolved. The ends were cut back, 0 bases at V and 2 bases at J, with 5 bases in the middle. The CDR3 sequence is 13 residues long. Germline CDR1 reads GTSNPN; CDR2 reads SVGIG (reference sequence). The CDR3 loop reads CAWSVSGNQPQHF. For the CDR3, the DNA is TGTGCCTGGAGTGTATCTGGCAATCAGCCCCAGCATTTT.

The chain joins TRBV7-2 to TRBJ1-2; D gene uncertain. V shed 2 bases and J shed 8 bases, with 9 bases lying between them. Germline CDR1 is SGHTA and CDR2 is FQGNSA. The CDR3 is 12 amino acids. DNA for the CDR3: TGTGCCAGCAGCTTACGGGCCGGGGGCTACACCTTC. Its protein product is CASSLRAGGYTF.

This clonotype was counted between two and nine times. The chain links TRBV15 to TRBJ1-5; 10 bases are shared with TRBD1. This CDR3 is built from 17 residues. The germline V gene has CDR1 LNHNV and CDR2 YYDKDF (reference sequence). J lost 6 bases, V lost 0 bases, and 8 bases had no gene match. CDR3 coding DNA: TGTGCCACCAGCAGAGATTTTGGGACAGGGGTAGGTCAGCCCCAGCATTTT. It yields the protein CATSRDFGTGVGQPQHF.

The rearrangement joins TRBV15 to TRBJ2-1, with 10 bases fitting TRBD1. V was pared by 3 bases and J by 9 bases, with 8 bases of the junction left unmatched. The germline V gene encodes CDR1 LNHNV and CDR2 YYDKDF (reference sequence). The CDR3 sequence is 15 residues long. CDR3 bases: TGTGCCACCAGCAGGCCGGGACAGGGGTCCAGTGAGCAGTTCTTC. Translated: CATSRPGQGSSEQFF. The full variable domain, in which reference TRBV15 and TRBJ2-1 provide the parts outside the CDR3, is DAMVIQNPRYQVTQFGKPVTLSCSQTLNHNVMYWYQQKSSQAPKLLFHYYDKDFNNEADTPDNFQSRRPNTSFCFLDIRSPGLGDTAMYLCATSRPGQGSSEQFFGPGTRLTVL.